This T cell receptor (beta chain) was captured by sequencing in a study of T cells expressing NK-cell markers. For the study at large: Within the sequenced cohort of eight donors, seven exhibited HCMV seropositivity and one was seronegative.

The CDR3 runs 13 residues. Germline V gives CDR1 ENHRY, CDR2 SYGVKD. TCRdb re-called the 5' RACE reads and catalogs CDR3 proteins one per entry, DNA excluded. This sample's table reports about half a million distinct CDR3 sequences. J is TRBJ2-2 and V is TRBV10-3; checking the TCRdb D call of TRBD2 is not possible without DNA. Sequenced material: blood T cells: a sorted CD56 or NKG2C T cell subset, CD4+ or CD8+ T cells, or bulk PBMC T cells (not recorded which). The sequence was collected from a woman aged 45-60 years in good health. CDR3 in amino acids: CAISAGSIEELFF.